A single sample is the source of the 26 T cell receptor beta chains below, sequenced in a study of shared clonotypes between healthy human individuals. Generated by immunoSEQ multiplex PCR, the TCRdb table keeps only in-frame clones and is missing some. The sample carries about 490,000 clones, over 75% recorded once. Sample: PBMCs. The receptors derive from a woman aged 40 to 50 in good health. Some clones in this sample may be carry-over from other donors' samples.

Note on this clone: This likely reflects a read error, since a far larger clone is one base away. The chain joins TRBV28 to TRBJ1-2; 9 bases align to TRBD1. The CDR3 runs to 14 residues. Per the germline V gene, CDR1 is MDHEN and CDR2 is SYDVKM. Here the CDR3 DNA reads TGTGCCAGCAGGTTACAGGGGGCGCCCTATGGCCACACCTTC. Protein product: CASRLQGAPYGHTF.

This clone was seen only once. This chain joins TRBV28 and TRBJ2-1, with D perhaps matching TRBD1 or TRBD2 (5 bases each). V was shortened by 8 bases and J by 4 bases, with 15 bases between the two germline ends. Germline CDR1 and CDR2: MDHEN and SYDVKM. The CDR3 runs 14 residues. CDR3 sequence: CASCPGRTYNEQFF. The CDR3 coding sequence is TGTGCCAGCTGTCCGGGGCGGACTTACAATGAGCAGTTCTTC.

The genes are TRBV19 and TRBJ1-2; the D is unclear. Germline V lookup: CDR1 LNHDA, CDR2 SQIVND (reference sequence). V was trimmed by 8 bases and J by 3 bases, leaving 7 bases between them. The CDR3 totals 11 residues. Here the CDR3 reads CASFVHYGYTF. The DNA of the CDR3 is TGTGCCAGTTTTGTTCACTATGGCTACACCTTC.

The chain uses TRBV4-2 and TRBJ2-1; 8 positions agree with TRBD2. The germline CDR1 and CDR2 sequences are LGHNA and YNFKEQ. CDR3 length: 14 residues. The V and J ends lost 7 bases and 7 bases, in that order; junction bases with no gene match: 9. CDR3 DNA: TGTGCCAGCATGATCCGGGCTAGCGGGAATGAGCAGTTCTTC. As protein: CASMIRASGNEQFF.

J is TRBJ2-7 and V is TRBV9; D ambiguous. CDR1 is SGDLS, CDR2 YYNGEE, per germline. Between the trimmed V and J ends, which lost 0 bases and 6 bases, there was a span of 10 bases. The CDR3 is 13 residues long. CDR3 nucleotides: TGTGCCAGCAGCGTAGCTACCAGCTCCGAGCAGTACTTC. This translates into CASSVATSSEQYF.

This chain links TRBV5-8 with TRBJ1-1, with 8 bases identical to TRBD1. With V trimmed by 4 bases and J by 1 base, 3 bases remained unmatched. Germline loops: CDR1 SGHTS, CDR2 YDEGEE. The CDR3 contains 14 residues. The CDR3 protein is CASSIQGGNTEAFF. The DNA of the CDR3 is TGTGCCAGCAGCATACAGGGGGGGAACACTGAAGCTTTCTTT.

The genes are TRBV10-2 and TRBJ2-3; a possible D gene is TRBD2 (6 bases). The germline V and J ends were trimmed by 0 bases and 4 bases, with 11 bases remaining between them. Germline V lookup: CDR1 WSHSY, CDR2 SAAADI. The CDR3 runs to 15 residues. The CDR3 sequence: CASSESREDSDTQYF. CDR3 in DNA: TGCGCCAGCAGTGAGTCGAGGGAGGACTCAGATACGCAGTATTTT.

This clone turned up a few times. A far larger clone lies a single base away; this is likely a read error. The rearrangement links TRBV19 to TRBJ2-3; 14 bases are a match to TRBD2. From germline, CDR1 is LNHDA and CDR2 SQIVND (reference sequence). The CDR3 has 17 residues. CDR3 sequence: CASSRAPGLAGADMQYF. The CDR3 bases are TGTGCCAGTAGTAGAGCCCCGGGACTAGCGGGAGCAGATATGCAGTATTTT. The whole variable domain, remainder taken from reference TRBV19 and TRBJ2-3, is DGGITQSPKYLFRKEGQNVTLSCEQNLNHDAMYWYRQDPGQGLRLIYYSQIVNDFQKGDIAEGYSVSREKKESFPLTVTSAQKNPTAFYLCASSRAPGLAGADMQYFGPGTRLTVL.

This chain links TRBV28 with TRBJ2-1, with D perhaps assigned TRBD1 or TRBD2 (6 bases each). V lost 2 bases to trimming and J lost 4 bases, with 15 bases between them. The CDR3 is made up of 16 amino acids. Germline CDR1 reads MDHEN; CDR2 reads SYDVKM. The CDR3 coding sequence is TGTGCCAGCAGTTTAGGAGGGGGTAGCGGTTACAATGAGCAGTTCTTC. Its translation is CASSLGGGSGYNEQFF.

The rearrangement joins TRBV5-1 to TRBJ2-5; 9 nucleotides align to TRBD2. The CDR3 is 16 residues long. The ends lost 4 bases at V and 1 base at J; junction bases unmatched: 8. CDR1 and CDR2 from the germline V gene are SGHRS and YFSETQ. CDR3 DNA: TGCGCCAGCAGCCTCGGGATAGCGGGAGCCCAAGAGACCCAGTACTTC. This translates into CASSLGIAGAQETQYF.

About this clone: It is likely a read error: a sequence one base away is far more abundant. The rearrangement uses TRBV19 and TRBJ1-1, with a possible D match to TRBD1 (5 bases). The CDR3 sequence is 13 residues long. The V gene's germline CDR1 is LNHDA and CDR2 SQIVND (reference sequence). The DNA for the CDR3 is TGTGCCAGTGGGAGGGACCGGTTCTCTGAAACTTTCTTT. Its protein product is CASGRDRFSETFF.

This clone showed up just a few times. This chain uses TRBV30 with TRBJ2-2; D is possibly TRBD2 (5 bases). Germline V gives CDR1 GTSNPN, CDR2 SVGIG (reference sequence). CDR3 length equals 17 residues. The germline V and J ends were trimmed by 0 bases and 1 base, with 15 bases remaining between them. CDR3 bases: TGTGCCTGGAGTGTATTAGGAGGCAGCCGGAACACCGGGGAGCTGTTTTTT. Translated: CAWSVLGGSRNTGELFF.

Ten or more counts support this clone. The V call is TRBV7-9, the J call TRBJ1-6; the match to TRBD1 covers 10 bases. J lost 7 bases, V lost 4 bases, and 4 bases had no gene match. In germline, CDR1 is SEHNR, CDR2 FQNEAQ (reference sequence). The CDR3 is 15 amino acids. The CDR3: CASSSGTGANSPLHF. In DNA form, the CDR3 reads TGTGCCAGCAGCTCGGGGACAGGGGCAAATTCACCCCTCCACTTT.

This clone was counted only a few times. V is TRBV5-1 and J is TRBJ2-5; TRBD2 agrees at 7 bases. Germline V gene lookup returns CDR1 SGHRS and CDR2 YFSETQ. The trim removed 6 bases at V and 4 bases at J, leaving 12 bases unmatched. The CDR3 is made up of 15 amino acids. The chain's CDR3 is CASTNQRGLGETQYF. In DNA, the CDR3 is TGCGCCAGCACCAACCAGCGGGGCCTGGGAGAGACCCAGTACTTC.

This chain connects TRBV5-4 to TRBJ2-2; D unresolved. V lost 1 base and J 7 bases, leaving 5 bases between the germline ends. There are 12 residues in the CDR3. Per germline, CDR1 SGHNT and CDR2 YYREEE (reference sequence). CDR3 nucleotide sequence: TGTGCCAGCAGCTTGTTAGGCGGGGAGCTGTTTTTT. This translates into CASSLLGGELFF.

CDR3 sequence reads: CASSLGGGKEKLFF. The CDR3 nucleotides read TGTGCCAGCAGCTTAGGGGGTGGGAAGGAAAAACTGTTTTTT. The chain is built from TRBV7-2 and TRBJ1-4; D remains unclear. The ends were cut back, 1 base at V and 8 bases at J, with 11 bases in the middle. The CDR3 consists of 14 residues. Germline V gives CDR1 SGHTA, CDR2 FQGNSA.

The chain uses TRBV7-9 and TRBJ2-1; 12 bases are shared with TRBD2. V lost 5 bases to trimming and J lost 8 bases; unmatched junction nucleotides: 7. Per germline, CDR1 SEHNR and CDR2 FQNEAQ (reference sequence). The length of the CDR3 is 15 residues. The CDR3 DNA sequence: TGTGCCAGCAGCCGGACTAGCGGGAATGGCGATGAGCAGTTCTTC. It encodes CASSRTSGNGDEQFF.

As to this clone: A far larger clone lies a single base away; this is likely a read error. V gene TRBV4-3 combines with J gene TRBJ1-2; possible D gene TRBD1, 6 bases. Looked up from germline, CDR1 is LGHNA and CDR2 is YSLEER. Trimming left V 3 bases short and J 5 bases short, with 22 bases between. The CDR3 spans 17 residues. CDR3 sequence reads: CASSHIPTGAMGYGYTF. The CDR3 region has the DNA TGCGCCAGCAGCCACATCCCGACGGGGGCCATGGGGTATGGCTACACCTTC.

This chain connects TRBV7-3 to TRBJ2-1, with TRBD2 identical over 9 bases. Per the germline V gene, CDR1 is SGHTA and CDR2 is FQGTGA. The CDR3 extends over 14 amino acids. The J segment lost 8 bases and the V segment lost 0 bases, leaving 2 bases of the junction unmatched. The CDR3 DNA is TGTGCCAGCAGCTTAACTAGCGGGAGCTATGAGCAGTTCTTC. This translates into CASSLTSGSYEQFF.

The rearrangement joins TRBV5-4 to TRBJ2-1; TRBD2 matches at 8 bases. The trim removed 4 bases at V and 4 bases at J, leaving 4 bases unmatched. CDR1 and CDR2 (germline): SGHNT, YYREEE (reference sequence). The CDR3 is 14 amino acids. The CDR3 reads CASSTGTRYNEQFF. The CDR3, as DNA: TGTGCCAGCAGCACCGGGACTAGATACAATGAGCAGTTCTTC.

Notes on this clone: A much bigger clone sits one base away, suggesting this may be a read error. The missing conserved phenylalanine or tryptophan at the end of this CDR3 makes a read error likely. V usage is TRBV15 and J usage is TRBJ2-6, with TRBD1 matching over 7 bases. The germline CDR1 and CDR2 sequences are LNHNV and YYDKDF (reference sequence). The CDR3 is made up of 18 amino acids. After removal of 3 bases from V and 3 bases from J, the junction contained 11 bases not matched to a gene. CDR3 region: CATSSEPKGAYGANVLTL. CDR3 coding DNA: TGTGCCACCAGCAGCGAACCCAAGGGGGCGTATGGGGCCAACGTCCTGACTCTC.

This clone was seen ten or more times. This chain connects TRBV14 to TRBJ2-5; D may be TRBD2 (5 bases). The germline V gene has CDR1 SGHDN and CDR2 FVKESK. V was cut by 5 bases and J by 4 bases, with 17 bases left in between. The CDR3 covers 15 residues. The CDR3 loop reads CASSTLGVPTETQYF. DNA of the CDR3: TGTGCCAGCAGCACCCTCGGGGTTCCCACAGAGACCCAGTACTTC.

The genes are TRBV5-6 and TRBJ1-5; D is undetermined. V lost 2 bases and J 0 bases, leaving 6 bases between the germline ends. The V gene's germline CDR1 is SGHDT and CDR2 YYEEEE. The CDR3 spans 14 residues. Written as DNA, the CDR3 is TGTGCCAGCAGCTTAGAATATAGCAATCAGCCCCAGCATTTT. Amino acids: CASSLEYSNQPQHF.

The V gene is TRBV6-6, the J gene TRBJ1-1; D possibly corresponds to TRBD1 (6 bases). Germline lookup yields CDR1 MNHNY and CDR2 SVGAGI (reference sequence). Trimming took 6 bases from V and 1 from J, leaving 9 bases between them. The CDR3 is made up of 13 amino acids. For the CDR3, the DNA is TGTGCCAGCAGGGAGACAGGGAACACTGAAGCTTTCTTT. This codes for CASRETGNTEAFF.

This clone was counted a single time. J is TRBJ2-7 and V is TRBV5-4; D is unresolved. CDR1 is SGHNT, CDR2 YYREEE, per germline (reference sequence). Trimming left V 0 bases short and J 4 bases short, with 5 bases between. The CDR3 has 12 residues. Written as DNA, the CDR3 is TGTGCCAGCAGCTTGGCGTCATACGAGCAGTACTTC. It codes for CASSLASYEQYF.

The chain links TRBV11-1 to TRBJ1-3; D might be TRBD1 (5 bases). The CDR3 extends over 15 amino acids. V lost 4 bases, J lost 0 bases, and 10 bases lay in between. From germline, CDR1 is SGHAT and CDR2 FQDESV (reference sequence). This CDR3 is CASSSGLFSGNTIYF. As DNA, the CDR3 is TGTGCCAGCAGCTCGGGACTTTTCTCTGGAAACACCATATATTTT.